Included here is one TCR beta chain sequence, with context. Its antigen is currently unknown. This sample is drawn from a study of shared clonotypes between healthy human individuals. Findings and limits, study-wide: Between a few donors, naive CD4 clonotypes were shared at a level of approximately 5%.

Measured with immunoSEQ multiplex PCR; TCRdb has only the in-frame clones, and not every one. The sample lists about 2.4 million clones; approximately 93% were seen once. The length of the CDR3 is 13 residues. Trimming left V 4 bases short and J 5 bases short, with 12 bases between. CDR1 and CDR2 from the germline V gene are SQVTM and ANQGSEA. The receptor was isolated from a man aged 18-30 years in good health. Some clones in this sample may be carry-over from other donors' samples. Source material: naive CD4+ T cells from PBMCs. Subset described: CD45RA+ positively selected. This sequence joins TRBV29-1 and TRBJ1-5; no definite D call. The CDR3 sequence: CSVAGDRDQPQHF. In nucleotides, the CDR3 is TGCAGCGTTGCCGGCGATAGAGATCAGCCCCAGCATTTT.